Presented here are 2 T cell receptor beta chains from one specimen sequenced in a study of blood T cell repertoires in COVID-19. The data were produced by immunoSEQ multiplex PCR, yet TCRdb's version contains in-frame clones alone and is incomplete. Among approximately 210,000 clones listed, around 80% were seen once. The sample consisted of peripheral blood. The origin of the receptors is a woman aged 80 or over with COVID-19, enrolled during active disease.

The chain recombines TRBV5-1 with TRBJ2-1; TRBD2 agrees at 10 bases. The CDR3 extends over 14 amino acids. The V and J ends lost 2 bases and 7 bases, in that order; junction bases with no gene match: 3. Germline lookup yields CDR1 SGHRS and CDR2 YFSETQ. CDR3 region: CASSFSSGGNEQFF. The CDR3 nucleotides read TGCGCCAGCAGCTTTTCTAGCGGGGGAAATGAGCAGTTCTTC.

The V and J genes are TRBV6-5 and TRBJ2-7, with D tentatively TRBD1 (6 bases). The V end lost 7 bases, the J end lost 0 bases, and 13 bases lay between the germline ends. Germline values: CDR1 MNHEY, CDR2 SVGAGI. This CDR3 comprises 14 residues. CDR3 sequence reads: CASKPGHNSYEQYF. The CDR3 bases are TGTGCCAGCAAACCGGGACACAACTCCTACGAGCAGTACTTC.